The entry below describes one T cell receptor beta chain. Antigen unknown. The source of the sample is a study of T cell responses to AZD1222 COVID-19 vaccine. About the study: Pooled in the analysis were second doses at about 4 or about 12 weeks. Whole-study findings and limits: The breadth and depth of Spike-specific TCRs increased once two AZD1222 doses had been given. Baseline seropositives among AZD1222 recipients totaled only six or seven.

CDR1 and CDR2 (germline): SGHRS, YFSETQ. Trimming removed 1 base from V and 0 bases from J, with 5 bases in between. The CDR3 covers 14 residues. Sequencing used immunoSEQ multiplex PCR; TCRdb keeps in-frame clones, though not all of them. The table records 100,000 or so clones, approximately 90% of them present only once. The chain employs TRBV5-1 and TRBJ1-3; no firm D call. This clonotype originated in an adult in good health. Sequenced here: peripheral blood, sampled on day 0 of AZD1222 vaccination. CDR3 region: CASSLTISGNTIYF. In DNA form, the CDR3 reads TGCGCCAGCAGCTTGACGATCTCTGGAAACACCATATATTTT.